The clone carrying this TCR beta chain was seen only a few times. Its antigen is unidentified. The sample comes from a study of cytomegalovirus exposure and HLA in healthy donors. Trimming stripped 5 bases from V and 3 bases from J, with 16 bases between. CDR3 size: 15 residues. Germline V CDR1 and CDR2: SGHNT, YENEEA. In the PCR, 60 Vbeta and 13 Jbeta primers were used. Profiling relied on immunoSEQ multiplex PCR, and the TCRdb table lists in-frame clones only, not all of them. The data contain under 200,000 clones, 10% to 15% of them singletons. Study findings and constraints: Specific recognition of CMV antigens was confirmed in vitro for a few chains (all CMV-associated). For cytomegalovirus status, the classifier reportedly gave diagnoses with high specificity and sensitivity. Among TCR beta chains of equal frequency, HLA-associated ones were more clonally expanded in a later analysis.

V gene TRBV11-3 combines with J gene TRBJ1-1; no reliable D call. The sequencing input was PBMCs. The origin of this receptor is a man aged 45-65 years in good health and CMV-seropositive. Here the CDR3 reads CASSPGSFHHTEAFF. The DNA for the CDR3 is TGTGCCAGCAGCCCCGGGTCGTTTCACCACACTGAAGCTTTCTTT.